Listed below are T cell receptor beta chains from one sample, sequenced in a study of T cells in Graves' hyperthyroidism and ophthalmopathy. TCRdb itself ran the multiplex PCR reads through MiXCR, one entry per CDR3 protein. The sample contains about 270,000 distinct CDR3 sequences, approximately 16% of which appear only once. Sequences were obtained from blood. The receptors were gathered from a woman between 45 and 60 years old with Graves' hyperthyroidism that later progressed to Graves' ophthalmopathy. Both conserved end residues are part of each CDR3. A D gene is named only where the DNA matches it firmly. Only some rows state a clone size, as once, few, many or a class for expanded clones.

D: TRBD2; size: .; V: TRBV3-1; J: TRBJ2-2; CDR3: CASSSGPGLAGGRTGELFF; DNA: TGTGCCAGCAGCTCCGGTCCGGGACTAGCGGGAGGGCGCACCGGGGAGCTGTTTTTT
D: .; size: many; V: TRBV5-1; J: TRBJ2-1; CDR3: CASRGSHQGTEQFF; DNA: TGCGCCAGCAGAGGGTCCCACCAGGGCACTGAGCAGTTCTTC
D: .; size: many; V: TRBV5-1; J: TRBJ2-1; CDR3: CASSPEPASSYNEQFF; DNA: TGCGCCAGCAGCCCTGAGCCGGCGAGCTCCTACAATGAGCAGTTCTTC
D: .; size: many; V: TRBV20-1; J: TRBJ2-7; CDR3: CSASRGRFTSSYEQYF; DNA: TGCAGTGCTAGTAGGGGACGTTTTACCAGCTCCTACGAGCAGTACTTC
D: .; size: .; V: TRBV24-1; J: TRBJ2-2; CDR3: CATRGFANTGELFF; DNA: TGTGCCACCAGGGGTTTCGCGAACACCGGGGAGCTGTTTTTT
D: .; size: many; V: TRBV6-1; J: TRBJ2-7; CDR3: CATTAGITYEQYF; DNA: TGTGCCACTACAGCAGGTATCACCTACGAGCAGTACTTC
D: .; size: many; V: TRBV6-5; J: TRBJ2-7; CDR3: CASSYSSTYEQYF; DNA: TGTGCCAGCAGTTACTCCAGTACCTACGAGCAGTACTTC
D: .; size: many; V: TRBV5-1; J: TRBJ2-4; CDR3: CASSLGGPKNIQYF; DNA: TGCGCCAGCAGCTTGGGGGGTCCCAAAAACATTCAGTACTTC
D: .; size: .; V: TRBV5-1; J: TRBJ1-6; CDR3: CASSLVEQAQATNSPLHF; DNA: TGCGCCAGCAGCTTGGTTGAGCAAGCACAGGCCACAAATTCACCCCTCCACTTT
D: .; size: .; V: TRBV10-3; J: TRBJ1-6; CDR3: CAISESGTGGSPLHF; DNA: TGTGCCATCAGTGAGTCGGGGACGGGAGGGTCACCCCTCCACTTT
D: .; size: few; V: TRBV4-1; J: TRBJ2-2; CDR3: CASSQDTSAGLNTGELFF; DNA: TGCGCCAGCAGCCAAGATACGAGCGCAGGGCTGAACACCGGGGAGCTGTTTTTT
D: TRBD2; size: many; V: TRBV5-8; J: TRBJ2-3; CDR3: CASSFGLAVTDTQYF; DNA: TGTGCCAGCAGCTTCGGACTAGCGGTGACAGATACGCAGTATTTT
D: .; size: .; V: TRBV28; J: TRBJ2-5; CDR3: CASRGAVKETQYF; DNA: TGTGCCAGCAGGGGGGCGGTCAAAGAGACCCAGTACTTC
D: .; size: many; V: TRBV11-3; J: TRBJ2-2; CDR3: CASNGGEGTGELFF; DNA: TGTGCCAGCAATGGTGGGGAAGGCACCGGGGAGCTGTTTTTT
D: .; size: many; V: TRBV29-1; J: TRBJ1-1; CDR3: CSADASGPRREAFF; DNA: TGCAGCGCTGACGCGTCGGGGCCGCGACGTGAAGCTTTCTTT
D: .; size: many; V: TRBV15; J: TRBJ1-1; CDR3: CATSRDPGGGTEAFF; DNA: TGTGCCACCAGCAGAGATCCGGGGGGAGGAACTGAAGCTTTCTTT
D: .; size: many; V: TRBV18; J: TRBJ1-5; CDR3: CASSPPAGRGAQHF; DNA: TGTGCCAGCTCACCACCGGCGGGCAGGGGAGCCCAGCATTTT
D: .; size: many; V: TRBV3-1; J: TRBJ2-7; CDR3: CASSPLRGEQYF; DNA: TGTGCCAGCAGCCCCCTCCGGGGGGAGCAGTACTTC
D: TRBD1; size: many; V: TRBV20-1; J: TRBJ2-2; CDR3: CSAITTGTGELFF; DNA: TGCAGTGCTATAACGACAGGGACCGGGGAGCTGTTTTTT
D: .; size: many; V: TRBV5-1; J: TRBJ2-1; CDR3: CASSRDGDRHEQFF; DNA: TGCGCCAGCAGCAGAGATGGAGACAGGCATGAGCAGTTCTTC
D: .; size: many; V: TRBV6-5; J: TRBJ2-1; CDR3: CASSYSKSFYNEQFF; DNA: TGTGCCAGCAGTTACTCGAAGTCCTTTTACAATGAGCAGTTCTTC
D: .; size: once; V: TRBV15; J: TRBJ1-5; CDR3: CATSRDAGEEQPQHF; DNA: TGTGCCACCAGCAGAGATGCAGGGGAGGAACAGCCCCAGCATTTT
D: TRBD2; size: many; V: TRBV6-6; J: TRBJ2-5; CDR3: CASSYEGLAGLQETQYF; DNA: TGTGCCAGCAGTTACGAGGGCCTAGCGGGACTCCAAGAGACCCAGTACTTC
D: TRBD1; size: many; V: TRBV28; J: TRBJ2-5; CDR3: CASSRQGTQYF; DNA: TGTGCCAGCAGTAGACAGGGGACCCAGTACTTC
D: .; size: .; V: TRBV11-2; J: TRBJ1-2; CDR3: CASSLNTGYGYTF; DNA: TGTGCCAGCAGCTTAAACACTGGGTATGGCTACACCTTC
D: .; size: .; V: TRBV4-1; J: TRBJ1-1; CDR3: CASSQPWSSPNTEAFF; DNA: TGCGCCAGCAGCCAACCCTGGTCCTCTCCGAACACTGAAGCTTTCTTT
D: .; size: .; V: TRBV3-1; J: TRBJ2-1; CDR3: CTSSQSSYNEQFF; DNA: TGTACCAGCAGCCAAAGCTCCTACAATGAGCAGTTCTTC
D: TRBD2; size: many; V: TRBV6-4; J: TRBJ2-6; CDR3: CASLTTSGRSGANVLTF; DNA: TGTGCCAGTCTAACCACTAGCGGGAGGTCTGGGGCCAACGTCCTGACTTTC
D: TRBD2; size: many; V: TRBV12-3/TRBV12-4; J: TRBJ2-1; CDR3: CASSLGALYPSLRTSGSSYNEQFF; DNA: TGTGCCAGCAGTTTAGGAGCCTTGTACCCGTCCCTAAGGACTAGCGGGAGCTCCTACAATGAGCAGTTCTTC
D: .; size: many; V: TRBV30; J: TRBJ2-2; CDR3: CAWARTALTGELFF; DNA: TGTGCCTGGGCCAGAACAGCGCTCACCGGGGAGCTGTTTTTT
D: TRBD1; size: .; V: TRBV9; J: TRBJ1-4; CDR3: CASSEGTGARGNEKLFF; DNA: TGTGCCAGCAGCGAGGGGACAGGGGCTCGAGGCAATGAAAAACTGTTTTTT
D: .; size: .; V: TRBV30; J: TRBJ2-2; CDR3: CAWSHTYTGELFF; DNA: TGTGCCTGGAGTCATACCTACACCGGGGAGCTGTTTTTT
D: .; size: many; V: TRBV2; J: TRBJ1-2; CDR3: CACKGLDRIYGYTF; DNA: TGTGCCTGCAAGGGCTTAGACAGGATCTATGGCTACACCTTC
D: .; size: .; V: TRBV20-1; J: TRBJ1-1; CDR3: CSARKGINTEAFF; DNA: TGCAGTGCTAGAAAGGGGATTAACACTGAAGCTTTCTTT
D: TRBD2; size: many; V: TRBV20-1; J: TRBJ2-3; CDR3: CSAAGTSGDPDTQYF; DNA: TGCAGTGCTGCTGGGACTAGCGGGGACCCAGATACGCAGTATTTT
D: .; size: many; V: TRBV2; J: TRBJ2-5; CDR3: CASTYRGETQYF; DNA: TGTGCCAGCACCTATCGGGGTGAGACCCAGTACTTC
D: .; size: .; V: TRBV28; J: TRBJ1-6; CDR3: CASSLTGAFNYSPLHF; DNA: TGTGCCAGCAGTTTGACGGGGGCCTTTAACTATTCACCCCTCCACTTT
D: TRBD1; size: many; V: TRBV24-1; J: TRBJ2-1; CDR3: CATSDLTGGEQFF; DNA: TGTGCCACCAGTGATCTAACAGGGGGCGAGCAGTTCTTC
D: .; size: few; V: TRBV19; J: TRBJ2-5; CDR3: CASKGYAGEETQYF; DNA: TGTGCCAGTAAGGGGTACGCAGGAGAAGAGACCCAGTACTTC
D: .; size: few; V: TRBV7-9; J: TRBJ2-7; CDR3: CASSLLIPPSASEQYF; DNA: TGTGCCAGCAGCTTATTAATTCCTCCTTCGGCCTCCGAGCAGTACTTC
D: .; size: .; V: TRBV5-1; J: TRBJ1-1; CDR3: CASSLGTGLGLGAFF; DNA: TGCGCCAGCAGCTTGGGGACCGGATTAGGGCTTGGGGCTTTCTTT
D: .; size: many; V: TRBV7-9; J: TRBJ1-2; CDR3: CASSLLPGLSYGYTF; DNA: TGTGCCAGCAGCTTATTGCCAGGGCTTAGCTATGGCTACACCTTC
D: TRBD1; size: .; V: TRBV28; J: TRBJ1-1; CDR3: CASSLSAGGSTEAFF; DNA: TGTGCCAGCAGTTTAAGCGCAGGGGGTAGCACTGAAGCTTTCTTT
D: .; size: .; V: TRBV7-2; J: TRBJ2-7; CDR3: CASSVPGRNFYEQYF; DNA: TGTGCCAGCAGCGTTCCGGGACGGAATTTCTACGAGCAGTACTTC
D: .; size: many; V: TRBV28; J: TRBJ1-5; CDR3: CASSLRFCLGRENQPQHF; DNA: TGTGCCAGCAGTTTGCGTTTTTGTTTGGGCAGGGAGAATCAGCCCCAGCATTTT
D: .; size: many; V: TRBV5-4; J: TRBJ1-1; CDR3: CASSPRQGTNTEAFF; DNA: TGTGCCAGCAGCCCCCGGCAGGGGACGAACACTGAAGCTTTCTTT
D: TRBD1; size: many; V: TRBV7-9; J: TRBJ1-5; CDR3: CASSKDRESQPQHF; DNA: TGTGCCAGCAGCAAGGACAGGGAGTCTCAGCCCCAGCATTTT